This is a list of T cell receptor beta chains from one sample in a study of shared clonotypes between healthy human individuals. TCRdb's copy holds only in-frame clones and misses some; the assay was immunoSEQ multiplex PCR. Of 1,100,000 or so clones in the sample, around 78% are singletons; the top ten hold 0.5% to 0.6%. The sample taken for sequencing was memory CD4+ T cells from PBMCs. The receptors here all came from a young man in good health. Some clones in this sample may be carry-over from other donors' samples. CDR3s include the opening cysteine and the closing phenylalanine or tryptophan. The order of the fields is V gene, D gene, J gene, clone size, CDR3 protein, CDR3 DNA. The D gene is left open where the match is weak. Not every row has a clone size; where given, it reads once, few, many or a size class.

TRBV5-1	NA	TRBJ2-5	NA	CASSTNRALETQYF	TGCGCCAGCAGTACAAACAGGGCCTTGGAGACCCAGTACTTC
TRBV7-2	TRBD1	TRBJ2-2	few	CASSLDRDTGELFF	TGTGCCAGCAGCCTCGACAGGGACACCGGGGAGCTGTTTTTT
TRBV30	TRBD2	TRBJ2-5	once	CAWKGSGGETQYF	TGTGCCTGGAAGGGGAGCGGGGGAGAGACCCAGTACTTC
TRBV10-1	NA	TRBJ2-7	few	CASPKTQDSPDGFHEQYF	TGCGCCAGCCCCAAAACCCAGGATTCCCCAGATGGGTTTCACGAGCAGTACTTC
TRBV5-1	TRBD1	TRBJ2-2	NA	CASSLSRGQTGELFF	TGCGCCAGCAGCTTGTCCAGGGGGCAAACCGGGGAGCTGTTTTTT
TRBV30	TRBD2	TRBJ2-2	NA	CAWSVQLAGGTGELFF	TGTGCCTGGAGTGTACAACTAGCGGGGGGCACCGGGGAGCTGTTTTTT
TRBV14	NA	TRBJ2-1	few	CASSQAKFATGARNEQFF	TGTGCCAGCAGCCAAGCTAAATTCGCAACGGGGGCCCGCAATGAGCAGTTCTTC
TRBV6-1	NA	TRBJ2-6	NA	CASSQSGANVLTF	TGTGCCAGCAGTCAATCTGGGGCCAACGTCCTGACTTTC
TRBV11-2	NA	TRBJ1-1	NA	CASRQLENTEAFF	TGCGCCAGCAGACAGCTGGAGAACACTGAAGCTTTCTTT
TRBV18	NA	TRBJ2-4	NA	CASSTTLAKNIQYF	TGTGCCAGCTCAACGACGCTAGCCAAAAACATTCAGTACTTC
TRBV2	TRBD2	TRBJ2-1	NA	CASSTGTRSLNEQFF	TGTGCCAGCAGCACCGGGACTAGGAGTTTGAATGAGCAGTTCTTC
TRBV27	NA	TRBJ1-2	NA	CASSLTGLNYGYTF	TGTGCCAGCAGTTTGACGGGGTTAAACTATGGCTACACCTTC
TRBV7-2	NA	TRBJ2-2	once	CASSSGGQITGELFF	TGTGCCAGCAGCTCCGGGGGGCAGATCACCGGGGAGCTGTTTTTT
TRBV7-6	TRBD1	TRBJ2-2	NA	CASSLPGGLAGELFF	TGTGCCAGCAGCTTACCAGGGGGCTTGGCCGGGGAGCTGTTTTTT
TRBV18	NA	TRBJ2-5	NA	CASSPLSVSKETQYF	TGTGCCAGCTCACCACTAAGCGTCAGCAAAGAGACCCAGTACTTC
TRBV2	TRBD1	TRBJ1-4	NA	CASRDRGRRSEKLFF	TGTGCCAGCCGGGACAGGGGGCGAAGGAGTGAAAAACTGTTTTTT
TRBV2	TRBD1	TRBJ1-5	NA	CASIGTASNQPQHF	TGTGCCAGCATAGGGACAGCTAGCAATCAGCCCCAGCATTTT
TRBV7-8	NA	TRBJ2-7	NA	CASSTLGTVIYEQYF	TGTGCCAGCAGCACCCTCGGGACCGTTATCTACGAGCAGTACTTC
TRBV5-1	NA	TRBJ2-5	NA	CASSPDSQETQYF	TGCGCCAGCAGCCCGGACAGCCAAGAGACCCAGTACTTC
TRBV27	TRBD1	TRBJ2-7	NA	CASSLYPDRGYEQYF	TGTGCCAGCAGTTTATACCCGGACAGGGGCTACGAGCAGTACTTC
TRBV5-4	NA	TRBJ1-1	few	CASSFRGPNTEAFF	TGTGCCAGCAGCTTTAGAGGGCCGAACACTGAAGCTTTCTTT
TRBV6-5	NA	TRBJ2-5	NA	CASSRGETQYF	TGTGCCAGCAGTCGCGGAGAGACCCAGTACTTC